The sample holds many counts of the clone carrying this T cell receptor beta chain. These data belong to a study of T cells in Graves' hyperthyroidism and ophthalmopathy. V was shortened by 5 bases and J by 1 base, with 13 bases between the two germline ends. The CDR3 consists of 15 residues. The V gene's germline CDR1 is MNHEY and CDR2 SVGEGT. Amplification of TCR beta CDR3 regions used RNA as the template. An initial round of RT-PCR targeting the TCR CDR3 relied on the HTBI primer set. TCRdb re-called the multiplex PCR reads with MiXCR, one entry per CDR3 protein. The repertoire holds 550,000 to 850,000 distinct CDR3 sequences, approximately 18% seen once, with 16% in the top ten. Uncontrolled infection, other autoimmune disease, pregnancy or lactation barred patients from enrollment.

The TCR sequence derives from a woman aged 50 to 60 with Graves' hyperthyroidism that later progressed to Graves' ophthalmopathy. The sample comprised blood. The chain combines TRBV6-2 or TRBV6-3 with TRBJ2-3, with D possibly matching TRBD2 (7 bases). This chain's CDR3 is CASSPRGARTDTQYF. CDR3 in DNA: TGTGCCAGCAGTCCCCGGGGGGCTCGCACAGATACGCAGTATTTT.